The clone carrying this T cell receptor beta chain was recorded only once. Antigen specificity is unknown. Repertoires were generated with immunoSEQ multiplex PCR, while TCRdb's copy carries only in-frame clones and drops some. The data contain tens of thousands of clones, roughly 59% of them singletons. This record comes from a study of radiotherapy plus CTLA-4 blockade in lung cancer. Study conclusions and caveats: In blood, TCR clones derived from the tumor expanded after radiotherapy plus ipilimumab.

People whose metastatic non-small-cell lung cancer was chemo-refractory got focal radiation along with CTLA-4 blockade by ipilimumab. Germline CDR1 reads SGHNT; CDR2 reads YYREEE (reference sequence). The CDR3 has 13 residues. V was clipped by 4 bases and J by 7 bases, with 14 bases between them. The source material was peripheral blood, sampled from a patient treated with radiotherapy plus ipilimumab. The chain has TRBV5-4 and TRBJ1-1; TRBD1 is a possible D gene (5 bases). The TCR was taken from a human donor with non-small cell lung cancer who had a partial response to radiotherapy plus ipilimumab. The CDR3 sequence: CASSVQGTFEAFF. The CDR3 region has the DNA TGTGCCAGCAGCGTCCAAGGGACTTTTGAAGCTTTCTTT.